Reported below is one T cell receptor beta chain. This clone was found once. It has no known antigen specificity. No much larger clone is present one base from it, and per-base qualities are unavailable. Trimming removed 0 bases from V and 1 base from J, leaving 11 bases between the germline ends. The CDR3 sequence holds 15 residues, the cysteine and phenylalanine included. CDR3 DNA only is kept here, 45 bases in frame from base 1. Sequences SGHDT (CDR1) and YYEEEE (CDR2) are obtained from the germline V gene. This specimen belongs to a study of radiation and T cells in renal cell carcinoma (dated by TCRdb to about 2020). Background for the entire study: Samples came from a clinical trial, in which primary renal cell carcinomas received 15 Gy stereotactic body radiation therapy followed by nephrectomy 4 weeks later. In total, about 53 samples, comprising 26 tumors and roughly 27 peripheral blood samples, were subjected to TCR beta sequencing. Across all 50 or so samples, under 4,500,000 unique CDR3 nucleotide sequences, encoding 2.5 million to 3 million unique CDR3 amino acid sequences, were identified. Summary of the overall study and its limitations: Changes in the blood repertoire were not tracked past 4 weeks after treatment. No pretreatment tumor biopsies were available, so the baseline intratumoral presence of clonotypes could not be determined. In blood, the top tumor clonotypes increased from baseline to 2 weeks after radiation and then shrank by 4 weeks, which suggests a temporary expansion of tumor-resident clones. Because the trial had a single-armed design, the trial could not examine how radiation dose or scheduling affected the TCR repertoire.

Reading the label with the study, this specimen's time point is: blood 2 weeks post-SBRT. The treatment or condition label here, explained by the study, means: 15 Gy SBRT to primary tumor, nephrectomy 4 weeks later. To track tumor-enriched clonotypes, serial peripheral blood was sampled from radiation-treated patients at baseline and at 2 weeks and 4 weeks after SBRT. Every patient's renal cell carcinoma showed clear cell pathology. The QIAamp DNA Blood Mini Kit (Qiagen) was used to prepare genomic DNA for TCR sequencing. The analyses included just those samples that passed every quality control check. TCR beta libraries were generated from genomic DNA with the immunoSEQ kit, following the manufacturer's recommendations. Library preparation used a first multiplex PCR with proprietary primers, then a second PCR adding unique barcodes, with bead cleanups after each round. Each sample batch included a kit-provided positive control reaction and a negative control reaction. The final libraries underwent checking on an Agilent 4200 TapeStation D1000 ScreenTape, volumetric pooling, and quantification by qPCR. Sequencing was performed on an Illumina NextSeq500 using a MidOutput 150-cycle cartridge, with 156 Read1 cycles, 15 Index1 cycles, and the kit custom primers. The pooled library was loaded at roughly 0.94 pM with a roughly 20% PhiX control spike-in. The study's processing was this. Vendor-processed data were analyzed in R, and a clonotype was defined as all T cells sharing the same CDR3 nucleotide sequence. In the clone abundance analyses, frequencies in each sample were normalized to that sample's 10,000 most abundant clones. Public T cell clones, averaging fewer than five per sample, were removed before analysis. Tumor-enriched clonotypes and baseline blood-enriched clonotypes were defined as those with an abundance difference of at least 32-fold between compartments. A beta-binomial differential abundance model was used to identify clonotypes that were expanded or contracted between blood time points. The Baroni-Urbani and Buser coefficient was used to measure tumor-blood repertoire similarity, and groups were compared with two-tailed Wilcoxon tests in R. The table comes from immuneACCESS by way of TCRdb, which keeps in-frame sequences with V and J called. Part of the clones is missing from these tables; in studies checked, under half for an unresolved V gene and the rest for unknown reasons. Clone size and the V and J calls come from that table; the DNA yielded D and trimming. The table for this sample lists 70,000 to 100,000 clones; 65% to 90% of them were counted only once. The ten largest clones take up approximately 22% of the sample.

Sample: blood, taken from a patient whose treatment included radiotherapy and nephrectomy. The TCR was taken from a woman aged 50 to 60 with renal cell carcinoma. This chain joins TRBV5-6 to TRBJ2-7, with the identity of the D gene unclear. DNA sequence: TGTGCCAGCAGCTTGGGGCAGGCGAGTTCCTACGAGCAGTACTTC. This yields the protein CASSLGQASSYEQYF.